Following are 16 T cell receptor beta chains from one sample sequenced in a study of blood T cell repertoires in COVID-19. Clones were read by immunoSEQ multiplex PCR, and TCRdb kept only the in-frame ones, dropping some. The top ten hold approximately 8.6% of the sample, which has about 150,000 clones, 79% seen once. Input material: peripheral blood. The receptors derive from a middle-aged man with active or convalescent COVID-19.

The J gene is TRBJ2-3, the V gene TRBV28; no definite D call. V shed 2 bases and J shed 5 bases, with 11 bases lying between them. The CDR3 has 14 amino acids. The germline CDR1 and CDR2 sequences are MDHEN and SYDVKM. In DNA, the CDR3 is TGTGCCAGCAGTTTACGCAGCGCCGGAGATACGCAGTATTTT. Protein: CASSLRSAGDTQYF.

In its sample, this clone was seen a few times. The chain couples TRBV6-5 to TRBJ2-7; tentative D call: TRBD1 (6 bases). Germline V gives CDR1 MNHEY, CDR2 SVGAGI. This CDR3 comprises 15 residues. V shed 6 bases and J shed 0 bases, with 15 bases lying between them. The CDR3 here is CASRSWTANSYEQYF. CDR3 DNA sequence: TGTGCCAGCAGATCCTGGACAGCAAACTCCTACGAGCAGTACTTC.

The V and J genes are TRBV15 and TRBJ2-2; a weak D match, TRBD2 (5 bases). The V and J ends lost 3 bases and 2 bases respectively, with 10 bases between them. The CDR3 is 15 amino acids. Germline V gene sequence: CDR1 LNHNV, CDR2 YYDKDF (reference sequence). CDR3 sequence reads: CATSSLAVNTGELFF. The DNA for the CDR3 is TGTGCCACCAGCAGCCTAGCTGTCAACACCGGGGAGCTGTTTTTT.

The V and J genes are TRBV4-1 and TRBJ1-2, with TRBD1 as a possible D gene (5 bases). Germline values: CDR1 MGHRA, CDR2 YSYEKL. V lost 2 bases and J lost 8, with 12 bases in between. This CDR3 is 13 amino acids long. CDR3 bases: TGCGCCAGCAGCCAAATACAGGATGGCGGCTACACCTTC. Its translation is CASSQIQDGGYTF.

V gene TRBV2 combines with J gene TRBJ2-7; 8 bases map to TRBD1. The germline gives CDR1 SNHLY, CDR2 FYNNEI. The CDR3 loop spans 12 amino acids. J gave up 4 bases and V 6 bases, and 2 bases lay outside the gene matches. This CDR3 is CASRDRVYEQYF. The CDR3, as DNA: TGTGCCAGCAGGGACAGGGTTTACGAGCAGTACTTC.

V gene TRBV15 combines with J gene TRBJ1-4, with D unclear. Trimming shortened V by 0 bases and J by 6 bases, and 8 bases separated the two germline ends. The CDR3 has 14 amino acids. Germline V lookup: CDR1 LNHNV, CDR2 YYDKDF (reference sequence). This CDR3 reads CATSRDAGDEKLFF. The CDR3 nucleotides read TGTGCCACCAGCAGAGATGCCGGGGATGAAAAACTGTTTTTT.

The J gene is TRBJ2-6, the V gene TRBV21-1; the table's D call of TRBD1 was not tested on the DNA. TRBV21-1 is an annotated pseudogene. This CDR3 is built from 19 residues. The CDR3 region is CASSKSYAGMSSGANVLTF. Here the CDR3 DNA reads TGTGCCAGCAGCAAAAGCTATGCAGGTATGAGCTCTGGGGCCAACGTCCTGACTTTC.

The V gene is TRBV6-5, the J gene TRBJ2-4, with a tentative D call TRBD1 (7 bases). Germline values: CDR1 MNHEY, CDR2 SVGAGI. The CDR3 spans 16 residues. V lost 0 bases, J lost 7 bases, and 16 bases lay in between. CDR3 protein: CASSYSMLAGGNIQYF. In DNA form, the CDR3 reads TGTGCCAGCAGTTACTCGATGTTGGCAGGGGGGAACATTCAGTACTTC.

This clone was seen only a few times. Other DNA sequences from this sample encode an identical CDR3 as well. CDR3 sequence: CASSLVGGASNQPQHF. CDR3 sequence (DNA): TGCGCCAGCAGCTTGGTAGGGGGCGCGAGCAATCAGCCCCAGCATTTT. The chain recombines TRBV5-1 with TRBJ1-5, with 7 bases that match TRBD1. Germline assignment: CDR1 SGHRS and CDR2 YFSETQ. The ends lost 0 bases at V and 1 base at J; junction bases unmatched: 4. This CDR3 comprises 16 residues.

The chain links TRBV19 to TRBJ1-1; TRBD1 matches 7 bases. The germline gives CDR1 LNHDA, CDR2 SQIVND (reference sequence). Trimming removed 6 bases from V and 5 bases from J; junction bases left unmatched: 9. CDR3 size: 14 residues. CDR3 residues: CASSLDRRGTEAFF. CDR3 DNA: TGTGCCAGTAGCCTGGACAGGAGGGGGACTGAAGCTTTCTTT.

This clone appeared a few times. The chain joins TRBV30 to TRBJ2-1; 14 bases align to TRBD2. This CDR3 region has 15 residues. Germline V gene data show CDR1 as GTSNPN and CDR2 as SVGIG (reference sequence). V lost 3 bases, J lost 8 bases, and 6 bases stayed unmatched. CDR3 protein: CAWSRLAGGQDEQFF. The DNA for the CDR3 is TGTGCCTGGAGCCGACTAGCGGGAGGGCAGGATGAGCAGTTCTTC.

This chain links TRBV27 with TRBJ1-6; D might be TRBD1 (5 bases). Trimming pared 3 bases from V and 5 bases from J, leaving 8 bases between. This CDR3 has 14 amino acids. Germline V CDR1 and CDR2: MNHEY, SMNVEV (reference sequence). CDR3 DNA: TGTGCCAGCAGTTTCCGGGGGAATAATTCACCCCTCCACTTT. Protein sequence: CASSFRGNNSPLHF.

A few counts support this clone. The chain combines TRBV7-9 with TRBJ2-1; unclear D gene. The CDR3 sequence is 14 residues long. Per the germline V gene, CDR1 is SEHNR and CDR2 is FQNEAQ (reference sequence). With 6 bases removed from V and 5 bases from J, the gap between germline ends came to 14 bases. CDR3 in DNA: TGTGCCAGCAGGCCGGAGAAACCTAACAATGAGCAGTTCTTC. Translated: CASRPEKPNNEQFF.

The genes are TRBV7-2 and TRBJ2-3; 8 nucleotides line up with TRBD2. CDR3 size: 15 residues. The germline V gene has CDR1 SGHTA and CDR2 FQGNSA. V lost 5 bases and J lost 0; bases outside the gene matches: 4. The CDR3 DNA is TGTGCCAGCAGCCCTAAGCGGGAGAGCACAGATACGCAGTATTTT. It specifies CASSPKRESTDTQYF.

This clone turned up a few times. The chain is built from TRBV27 and TRBJ1-6; TRBD1 matches at 8 bases. CDR1 and CDR2 from the germline V gene are MNHEY and SMNVEV (reference sequence). V shed 2 bases, J shed 7 bases, and the junction held 7 bases outside the gene matches. The CDR3 extends over 16 amino acids. The CDR3 loop reads CASSLGQGARNSPLHF. The CDR3 nucleotides read TGTGCCAGCAGTTTAGGTCAGGGGGCGCGGAATTCACCCCTCCACTTT.

The rearrangement uses TRBV13 and TRBJ2-7; D gene ambiguous. CDR1 and CDR2 (germline): PRHDT, FYEKMQ (reference sequence). The CDR3 has 13 residues. V gave up 3 bases and J gave up 6 bases, with 12 bases separating them. The CDR3 here is CASSFGFQAEQYF. The CDR3 DNA follows: TGTGCCAGCAGCTTCGGCTTCCAGGCCGAGCAGTACTTC. The full variable domain, in which reference TRBV13 and TRBJ2-7 provide the parts outside the CDR3, is AAGVIQSPRHLIKEKRETATLKCYPIPRHDTVYWYQQGPGQDPQFLISFYEKMQSDKGSIPDRFSAQQFSDYHSELNMSSLELGDSALYFCASSFGFQAEQYFGPGTRLTVT.